The source of this T cell receptor (beta chain) is a study of cytomegalovirus exposure and HLA in healthy donors. The study ran its PCR with 60 Vbeta and 13 Jbeta primers. Only in-frame clones appear in the TCRdb table, and some are missing; sequencing was by immunoSEQ multiplex PCR. Among about 150,000 clones, 80% were seen once, and the ten largest hold roughly 13%. The germline CDR1 and CDR2 sequences are SGHAT and FQNNGV. This CDR3 spans 16 amino acids. The ends lost 2 bases at V and 5 bases at J; junction bases unmatched: 11. The study's findings and limits: At a 0.05 false discovery rate, a later analysis found roughly 17,000 TCR beta sequences to be associated with HLA alleles. TCR beta sequences reportedly predicted the HLA-A and HLA-B alleles of most subjects accurately. An analysis done earlier found most TCR beta V segments productive about 87% or about 30% of the time.

This clone was recorded a few times. Its specificity is unknown. Sequenced sample: PBMCs. The chain carries TRBV11-2 and TRBJ2-7, with TRBD1 identical over 8 bases. The receptor's source is a man aged 25-40 years in good health and CMV-seropositive. The CDR3 sequence is CASSLSERTGIHEQYF. CDR3 nucleotides: TGTGCCAGCAGCTTATCGGAGAGGACAGGGATCCACGAGCAGTACTTC.